A selection of T cell receptor beta chains follows, all from one sample in a study of OX40 agonist ivuxolimab in advanced cancers. Profiled with immunoSEQ multiplex PCR; TCRdb holds only in-frame clones, not every one. Counted here are nearly 50,000 clones, 80% to 85% occurring once; the ten biggest clones make up around 7%. This specimen consisted of CD4+ or CD8+ T cells sorted from blood, obtained in a trial of the OX40 agonist ivuxolimab. These receptors were collected from an adult with an advanced solid tumor such as melanoma, head and neck, liver or kidney cancer. The CDR3 runs from the conserved cysteine through the conserved F or W. A D gene is named only where the DNA matches it firmly. The listing skips clone size in some rows; elsewhere it reads once, few, many or a size class.

clone_size,j_call,d_call,v_call,cdr3_aa,cdr3_nt
NA,TRBJ2-1,TRBD2,TRBV11-2,CASSSTRGGTEQFF,TGTGCCAGCAGCTCCACTCGCGGGGGAACCGAGCAGTTCTTC
few,TRBJ2-1,NA,TRBV7-9,CASSPGTGLRLTINNEQFF,TGTGCCAGCAGCCCCGGGACTGGACTGAGGTTAACAATAAACAATGAGCAGTTCTTC
once,TRBJ1-2,TRBD1,TRBV11-2,CASSWGQNFNYGYTF,TGTGCCAGCAGCTGGGGACAGAACTTTAACTATGGCTACACCTTC
NA,TRBJ2-7,NA,TRBV11-2,CASSLDLGQGFYEQYF,TGTGCCAGCAGCTTAGATCTCGGGCAGGGATTCTACGAGCAGTACTTC
once,TRBJ2-1,TRBD2,TRBV28,CASTISPSGRMNEQFF,TGTGCCAGCACCATAAGTCCTAGCGGGAGGATGAATGAGCAGTTCTTC
NA,TRBJ2-7,NA,TRBV6-6,CASSYGPDNGEQYF,TGTGCCAGCAGTTACGGCCCGGACAACGGCGAGCAGTACTTC
NA,TRBJ2-3,NA,TRBV29-1,CSVEDGVAVTDTQYF,TGCAGCGTTGAAGACGGAGTAGCGGTCACAGATACGCAGTATTTT
NA,TRBJ2-1,TRBD1,TRBV5-1,CASSLEAGGFNEQFF,TGCGCCAGCAGCTTGGAGGCAGGGGGTTTTAATGAGCAGTTCTTC
NA,TRBJ1-4,TRBD1,TRBV6-1,CASSEYGTGDEKLFF,TGTGCCAGCAGTGAATATGGGACAGGGGATGAAAAACTGTTTTTT
NA,TRBJ2-1,TRBD2,TRBV9,CASSPGLALGNEQFF,TGTGCCAGCAGCCCTGGACTAGCCCTGGGCAATGAGCAGTTCTTC
NA,TRBJ2-3,TRBD2,TRBV5-1,CASKLLGLAGVRVRADTQYF,TGCGCCAGCAAACTCCTTGGACTAGCGGGAGTAAGGGTCCGGGCAGATACGCAGTATTTT
NA,TRBJ2-7,NA,TRBV5-1,CASSLGESGGEQYF,TGCGCCAGCAGCTTGGGTGAGAGCGGCGGGGAGCAGTACTTC
NA,TRBJ2-7,NA,TRBV6-1,CASKGQPYEQYF,TGTGCCAGCAAAGGGCAGCCCTACGAGCAGTACTTC
NA,TRBJ2-7,NA,TRBV6-1,CASRDYEQYF,TGTGCCAGCAGAGATTACGAGCAGTACTTC
NA,TRBJ1-2,TRBD1,TRBV5-5,CASSFGTGGSNYGYTF,TGTGCCAGCAGCTTCGGGACAGGGGGCTCTAACTATGGCTACACCTTC
few,TRBJ2-5,TRBD1,TRBV4-1,CASSPTGEETQYF,TGCGCCAGCAGCCCAACAGGGGAGGAGACCCAGTACTTC
NA,TRBJ2-1,NA,TRBV5-8,CASSKVPGPQQFF,TGTGCCAGCAGCAAAGTGCCGGGACCACAGCAGTTCTTC
NA,TRBJ2-6,NA,TRBV7-2,CASSLGQASGANVLTF,TGTGCCAGCAGCTTAGGCCAAGCCTCTGGGGCCAACGTCCTGACTTTC
NA,TRBJ1-1,TRBD1,TRBV19,CASSIMAGGYAEAFF,TGTGCCAGTAGTATAATGGCAGGGGGCTACGCTGAAGCTTTCTTT
NA,TRBJ1-3,TRBD1,TRBV5-4,CASSPRQGGNTIYF,TGTGCCAGCAGCCCCCGACAGGGTGGAAACACCATATATTTT
NA,TRBJ2-7,TRBD1,TRBV7-2,CASSIYMTGTGYEQYF,TGTGCCAGCAGCATCTACATGACAGGGACAGGTTACGAGCAGTACTTC
NA,TRBJ2-7,NA,TRBV5-4,CASSLGGSSYEQYF,TGTGCCAGCAGCTTGGGTGGATCCTCCTACGAGCAGTACTTC
NA,TRBJ2-5,NA,TRBV7-2,CASSSTPGDTGTQYF,TGTGCCAGCAGCTCCACCCCGGGGGACACCGGGACCCAGTACTTC
once,TRBJ2-2,TRBD1,TRBV2,CASTVQGSTGELFF,TGTGCCAGCACGGTACAGGGGAGCACCGGGGAGCTGTTTTTT